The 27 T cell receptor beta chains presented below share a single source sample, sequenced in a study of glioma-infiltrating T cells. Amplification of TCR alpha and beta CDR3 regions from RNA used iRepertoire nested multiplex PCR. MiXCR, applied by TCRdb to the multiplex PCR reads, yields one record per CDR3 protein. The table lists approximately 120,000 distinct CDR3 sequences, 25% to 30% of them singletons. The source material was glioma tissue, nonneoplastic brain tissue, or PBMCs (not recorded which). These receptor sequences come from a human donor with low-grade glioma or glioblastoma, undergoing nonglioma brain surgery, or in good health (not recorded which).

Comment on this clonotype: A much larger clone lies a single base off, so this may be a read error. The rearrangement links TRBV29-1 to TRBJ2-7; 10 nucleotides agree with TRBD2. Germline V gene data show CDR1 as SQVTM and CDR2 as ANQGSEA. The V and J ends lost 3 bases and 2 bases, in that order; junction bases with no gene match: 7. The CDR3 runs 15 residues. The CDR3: CSVDSQREGPYEQYF. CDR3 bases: TGCAGCGTTGATTCTCAGCGGGAGGGCCCCTACGAGCAGTACTTC.

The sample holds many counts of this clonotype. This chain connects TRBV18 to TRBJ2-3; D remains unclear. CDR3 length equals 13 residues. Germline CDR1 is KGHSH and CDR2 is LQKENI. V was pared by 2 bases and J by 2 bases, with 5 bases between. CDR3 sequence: CASSPRDTDTQYF. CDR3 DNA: TGTGCCAGCTCACCAAGGGACACAGATACGCAGTATTTT.

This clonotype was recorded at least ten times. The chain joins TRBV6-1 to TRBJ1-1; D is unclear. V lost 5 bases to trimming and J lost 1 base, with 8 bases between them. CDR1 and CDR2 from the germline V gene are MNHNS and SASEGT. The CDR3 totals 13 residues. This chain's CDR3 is CASSPTPNTEAFF. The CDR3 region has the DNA TGTGCCAGCAGTCCGACCCCGAACACTGAAGCTTTCTTT.

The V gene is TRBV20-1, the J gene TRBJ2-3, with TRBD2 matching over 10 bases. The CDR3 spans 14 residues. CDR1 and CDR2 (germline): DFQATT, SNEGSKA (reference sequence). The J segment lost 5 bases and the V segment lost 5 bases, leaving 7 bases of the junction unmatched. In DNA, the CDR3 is TGCAGTGCTGCGGGACTAGCGCATCAAGATACGCAGTATTTT. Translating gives CSAAGLAHQDTQYF.

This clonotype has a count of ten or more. The CDR3 reads CASSFNTGYTIYF. Written as DNA, the CDR3 is TGTGCCAGCAGTTTCAATACCGGATACACCATATATTTT. This chain joins TRBV12-3 or TRBV12-4 and TRBJ1-3; no clear D gene. The CDR3 consists of 13 residues. V lost 3 bases and J 8 bases, leaving 11 bases between the germline ends.

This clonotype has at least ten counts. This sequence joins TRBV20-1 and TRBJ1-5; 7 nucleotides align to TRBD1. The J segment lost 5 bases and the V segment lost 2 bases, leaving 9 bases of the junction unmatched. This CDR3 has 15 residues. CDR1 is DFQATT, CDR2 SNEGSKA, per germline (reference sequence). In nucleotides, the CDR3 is TGCAGTGCTAGACTAGGGACAGACCCTGATCAGCCCCAGCATTTT. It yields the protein CSARLGTDPDQPQHF.

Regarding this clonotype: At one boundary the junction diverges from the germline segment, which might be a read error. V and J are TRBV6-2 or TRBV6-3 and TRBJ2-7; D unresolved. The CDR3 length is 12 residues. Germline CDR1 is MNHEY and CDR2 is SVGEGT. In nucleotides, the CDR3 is TGTACCAGTACCAAGGGTCCGTACGAGCAGTACTTC. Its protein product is CTSTKGPYEQYF.

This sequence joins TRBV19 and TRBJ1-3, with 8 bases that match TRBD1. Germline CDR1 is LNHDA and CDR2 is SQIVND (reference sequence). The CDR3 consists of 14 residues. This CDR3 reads CGTQTGASGNTIYF. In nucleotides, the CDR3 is TGTGGCACCCAGACAGGGGCCTCTGGAAACACCATATATTTT. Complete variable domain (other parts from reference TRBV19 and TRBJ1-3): DGGITQSPKYLFRKEGQNVTLSCEQNLNHDAMYWYRQDPGQGLRLIYYSQIVNDFQKGDIAEGYSVSREKKESFPLTVTSAQKNPTAFYLCGTQTGASGNTIYFGEGSWLTVV.

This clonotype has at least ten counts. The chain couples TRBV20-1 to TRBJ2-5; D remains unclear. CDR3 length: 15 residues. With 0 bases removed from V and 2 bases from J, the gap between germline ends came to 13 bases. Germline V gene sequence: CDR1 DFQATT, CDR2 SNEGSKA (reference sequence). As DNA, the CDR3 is TGCAGTGCTAGAGATTGGAGAGACGATCAAGAGACCCAGTACTTC. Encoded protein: CSARDWRDDQETQYF.

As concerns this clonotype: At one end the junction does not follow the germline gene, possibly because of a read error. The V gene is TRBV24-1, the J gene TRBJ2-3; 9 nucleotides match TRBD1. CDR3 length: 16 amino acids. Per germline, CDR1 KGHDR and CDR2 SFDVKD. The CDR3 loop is CATSEWGTGTTDTQYF. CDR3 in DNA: TGTGCTACCAGTGAATGGGGGACAGGGACCACAGATACGCAGTATTTT.

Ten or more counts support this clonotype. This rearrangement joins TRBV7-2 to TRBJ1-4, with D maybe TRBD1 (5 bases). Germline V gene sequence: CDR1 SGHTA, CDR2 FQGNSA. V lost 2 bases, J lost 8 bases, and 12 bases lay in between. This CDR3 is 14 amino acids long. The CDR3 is CASSLSRDYEKLFF. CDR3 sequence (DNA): TGTGCCAGCAGCTTATCCAGGGACTACGAAAAACTGTTTTTT.

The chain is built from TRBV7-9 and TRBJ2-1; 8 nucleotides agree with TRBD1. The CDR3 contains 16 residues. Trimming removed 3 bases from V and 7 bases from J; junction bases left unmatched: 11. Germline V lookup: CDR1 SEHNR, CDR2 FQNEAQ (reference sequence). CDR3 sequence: CASSFPRQGTLNEQFF. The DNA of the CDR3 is TGTGCCAGCAGCTTCCCGAGACAGGGGACCTTAAATGAGCAGTTCTTC.

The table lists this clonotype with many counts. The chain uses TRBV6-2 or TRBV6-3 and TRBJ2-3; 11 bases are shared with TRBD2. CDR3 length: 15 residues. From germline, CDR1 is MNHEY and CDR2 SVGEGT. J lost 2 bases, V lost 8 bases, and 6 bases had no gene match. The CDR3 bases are TGTGCCAGCGGTAGCGGGAGGGCCCCCACAGATACGCAGTATTTT. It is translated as CASGSGRAPTDTQYF.

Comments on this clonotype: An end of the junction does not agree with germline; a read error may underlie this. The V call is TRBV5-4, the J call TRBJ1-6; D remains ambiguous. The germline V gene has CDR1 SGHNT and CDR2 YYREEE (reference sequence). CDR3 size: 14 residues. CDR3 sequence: CASSLVSPESPPHF. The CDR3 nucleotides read TGCGCCAGCAGCTTGGTTTCCCCGGAGTCACCCCCCCACTTT.

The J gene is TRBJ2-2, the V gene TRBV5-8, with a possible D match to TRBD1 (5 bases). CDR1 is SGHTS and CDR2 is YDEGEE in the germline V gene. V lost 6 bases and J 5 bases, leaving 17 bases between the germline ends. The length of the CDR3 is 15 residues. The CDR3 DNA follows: TGTGCCAGCAAGAGTAGGTCACAGGAAACCGGGGAGCTGTTTTTT. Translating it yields CASKSRSQETGELFF. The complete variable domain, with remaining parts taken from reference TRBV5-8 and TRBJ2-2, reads EAGVTQSPTHLIKTRGQQATLRCSPISGHTSVYWYQQALGLGLQFLLWYDEGEERNRGNFPPRFSGRQFPNYSSELNVNALELEDSALYLCASKSRSQETGELFFGEGSRLTVL.

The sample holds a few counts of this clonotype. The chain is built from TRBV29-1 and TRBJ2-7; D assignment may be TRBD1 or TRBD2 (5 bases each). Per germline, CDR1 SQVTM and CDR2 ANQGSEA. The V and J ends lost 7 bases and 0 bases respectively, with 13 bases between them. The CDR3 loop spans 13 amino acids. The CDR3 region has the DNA TGCAGCGCACTCTGGGGGAGCTCCTACGAGCAGTACTTC. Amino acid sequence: CSALWGSSYEQYF.

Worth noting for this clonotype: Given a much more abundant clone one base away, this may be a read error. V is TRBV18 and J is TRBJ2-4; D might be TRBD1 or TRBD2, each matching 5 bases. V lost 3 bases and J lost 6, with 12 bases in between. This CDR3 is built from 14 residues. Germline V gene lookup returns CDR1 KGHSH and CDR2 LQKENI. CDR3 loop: CASSPSGRGNIQYF. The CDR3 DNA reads TGTGCCAGCTCACCTTCGGGACGGGGAAACATTCAGTACTTC.

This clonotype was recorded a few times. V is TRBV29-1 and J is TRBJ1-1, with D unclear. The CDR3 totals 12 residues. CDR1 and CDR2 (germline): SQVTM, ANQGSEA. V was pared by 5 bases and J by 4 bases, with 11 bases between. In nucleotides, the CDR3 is TGCAGCGTTCGGGATTCGGCCACTGAAGCTTTCTTT. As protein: CSVRDSATEAFF.

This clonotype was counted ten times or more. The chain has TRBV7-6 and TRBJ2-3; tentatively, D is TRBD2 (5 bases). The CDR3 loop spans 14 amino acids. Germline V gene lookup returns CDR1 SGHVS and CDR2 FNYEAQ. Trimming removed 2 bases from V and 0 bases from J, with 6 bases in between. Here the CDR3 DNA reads TGTGCCAGCAGCTTAAGCGGAAGCACAGATACGCAGTATTTT. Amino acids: CASSLSGSTDTQYF.

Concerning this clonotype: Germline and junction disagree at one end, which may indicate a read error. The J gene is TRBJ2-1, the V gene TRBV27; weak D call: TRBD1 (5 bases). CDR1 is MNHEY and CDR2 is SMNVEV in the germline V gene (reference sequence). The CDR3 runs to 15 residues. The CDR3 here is CASGTPRRPDTEQPF. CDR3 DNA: TGTGCCAGCGGAACCCCGCGACGGCCGGACACCGAGCAGCCCTTC.

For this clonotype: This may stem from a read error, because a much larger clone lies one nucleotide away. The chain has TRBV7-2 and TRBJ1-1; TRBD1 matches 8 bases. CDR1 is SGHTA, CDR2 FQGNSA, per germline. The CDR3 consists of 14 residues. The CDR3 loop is CASSLGQGWTEASF. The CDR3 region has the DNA TGTGCCAGCAGCCTAGGACAGGGATGGACTGAAGCTTCCTTT.

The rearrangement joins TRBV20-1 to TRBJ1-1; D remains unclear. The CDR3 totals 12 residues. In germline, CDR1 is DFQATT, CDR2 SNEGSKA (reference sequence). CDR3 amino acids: CGTLSTNTEAFF. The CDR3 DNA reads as TGCGGTACTCTGTCCACGAACACTGAAGCTTTCTTT.

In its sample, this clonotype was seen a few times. CDR3 loop: CSVEDPGYTGGLYEQYF. CDR3 in DNA: TGCAGCGTTGAAGATCCCGGGTACACAGGGGGCCTTTACGAGCAGTACTTC. This rearrangement joins TRBV29-1 to TRBJ2-7; 9 bases map to TRBD1. V was clipped by 0 bases and J by 4 bases; unmatched bases: 13. This CDR3 comprises 17 residues. CDR1 and CDR2 from the germline V gene are SQVTM and ANQGSEA.

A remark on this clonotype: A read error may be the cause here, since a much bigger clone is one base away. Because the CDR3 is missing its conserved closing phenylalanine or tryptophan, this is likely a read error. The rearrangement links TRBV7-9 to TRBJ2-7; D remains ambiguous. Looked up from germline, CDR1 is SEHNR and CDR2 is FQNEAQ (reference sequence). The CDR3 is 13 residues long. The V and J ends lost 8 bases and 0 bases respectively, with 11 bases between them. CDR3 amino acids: CASSRPPSYEQYL. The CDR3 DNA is TGTGCCAGCTCCCGCCCCCCCTCCTACGAGCAGTACCTC.

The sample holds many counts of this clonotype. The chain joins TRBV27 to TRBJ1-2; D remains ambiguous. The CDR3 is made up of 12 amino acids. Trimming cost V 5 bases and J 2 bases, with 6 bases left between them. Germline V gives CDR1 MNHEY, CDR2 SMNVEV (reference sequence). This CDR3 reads CASSGSNYGYTF. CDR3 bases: TGTGCCAGCAGTGGAAGCAACTATGGCTACACCTTC.

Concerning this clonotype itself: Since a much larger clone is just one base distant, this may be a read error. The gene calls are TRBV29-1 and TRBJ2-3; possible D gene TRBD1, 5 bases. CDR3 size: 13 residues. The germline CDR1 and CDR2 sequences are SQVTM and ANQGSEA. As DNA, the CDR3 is TGCAGCGGATCAGGGTCGGGCACAGATACGCGGTATTTT. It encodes CSGSGSGTDTRYF.

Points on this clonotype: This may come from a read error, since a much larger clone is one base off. CDR3 sequence: CASSLGASEQFF. CDR3 coding DNA: TGCGCCAGCAGCTTGGGAGCATCCGAGCAGTTCTTC. The V gene is TRBV5-1, the J gene TRBJ2-1; D call uncertain. Trimming removed 0 bases at V and 10 bases at J, with 8 bases between. The CDR3 length is 12 residues. Germline-derived CDR1 and CDR2 are SGHRS and YFSETQ.